This paragraph covers one TCR beta chain sequence. As yet, its antigen is unknown. Profiled with immunoSEQ multiplex PCR; TCRdb holds only in-frame clones, not every one. Here the sample spans about 140,000 clones, over 85% being singletons. The data belong to a study of T cell responses to AZD1222 COVID-19 vaccine. The study's findings and limits: Baseline seropositivity occurred in only 5 to 7 AZD1222 recipients. A mostly white British donor set with more females was recruited, and clonal diversity was possibly underestimated. Increases in Spike-specific TCR breadth and depth were seen after two AZD1222 doses. CD4 TCRs covered the whole spike, strongest at regions 160-218 and 743-854.

Germline V gene lookup returns CDR1 MNHEY and CDR2 SMNVEV (reference sequence). CDR3 size: 12 residues. Trimming pared 8 bases from V and 11 bases from J, leaving 16 bases between. This clonotype was obtained from an adult in good health. The sample in question was peripheral blood, obtained on day 0 of MenACWY control vaccination. The chain uses TRBV27 and TRBJ2-1, with D possibly TRBD2 on 5 matching bases. CDR3 sequence reads: CASGSLAKKQFF. The CDR3 DNA reads TGTGCCAGCGGATCTTTAGCGAAGAAGCAGTTCTTC.